This TCR beta chain derives from a study of metastatic and nonmetastatic thyroid tumors (dated by TCRdb to about 2020). Study-level background: For patients with malignant and with benign thyroid disease, the researchers compared repertoires between peripheral blood samples and tumor or nodule tissue samples.

The paper as a whole reports these results and caveats: In both blood and tumor samples, TCR beta diversity was reported to be significantly higher in malignant tumors than in benign nodules.

The library was obtained by PCR. Data came from an Illumina HiSeq 4000. High-throughput sequencing was used to profile the CDR3 region of the TCR beta-chain in every patient. The authors' analysis ran thus. Drawing on CDR3 differences between clinicopathological groups, the researchers built a classifier meant to tell apart patients with distant-metastatic papillary thyroid cancer. Repertoire diversity was assessed with the Shannon index, and tumor-blood repertoire similarity with the Morisita-Horn index. Using fastp at Q25 and MiXCR, TCRdb reprocessed the public reads and kept productive beta chains. The V and J calls follow TCRdb's processing rather than the paper's. The sample has about 89,000 clones on record, 9.5% to 15% of them singletons. The ten largest clones capture around 9% of the sample. This clone was seen at least ten times. What antigen it recognizes has not been identified. There are no base qualities to consult, and no much larger clone falls within one base.

No treatment had been received by any patient before thyroid surgery. Using T-cell receptor beta sequencing, the study looked back at clinical samples from patients collected from about 2011 to 2018. The clonotype originates from a female donor with papillary thyroid cancer or a benign thyroid nodule (not recorded which). Some clones in this sample may be carry-over from other donors' samples. Material: tumor tissue.

The CDR3 reads CASSYDTGELFF. In nucleotide form, the sequence is TGCGCCAGCAGCTACGACACCGGGGAGCTGTTTTTT. The chain was built from TRBV5-1 and TRBJ2-2; the D gene lacks a confident call. Trimming costs V 3 bases and J 3 bases, and their ends lie 3 bases apart. Measured from the cysteine to the phenylalanine, the CDR3 is 12 residues long. Kept here is only the CDR3 DNA, which spans 36 bases and is read in frame from base 1. Reading the germline V gene gives CDR1 SGHRS and CDR2 YFSETQ.